This entry is about one T cell receptor (beta chain). The sample originates from a study of blood T cell repertoires in COVID-19. On the study more broadly: Donors in the United States, Italy and Spain gave samples during acute or convalescent COVID-19. The cDNA or gDNA used as material had been derived from T cells, B-cell-depleted T cells, or PBMCs.

Per the authors' pipeline: Amplifying reference gene primers gave estimates of nucleated cell counts. Profiling relied on immunoSEQ multiplex PCR, and the TCRdb table lists in-frame clones only, not all of them. V and J calls and clone size are those listed in that table; D and trimming were worked out from the DNA. The data hold 250,000 or so clones, with approximately 90% observed a single time. Germline loops: CDR1 SGHAT, CDR2 FQNNGV. The CDR3 covers 14 residues. V lost 5 bases to trimming and J lost 5 bases; unmatched junction nucleotides: 9. Specimen: PBMCs or T cells enriched from blood (not recorded which). The J gene is TRBJ2-7, the V gene TRBV11-2; 7 positions agree with TRBD1. The receptor comes from a human donor in a cohort exposed to, infected with or recovered from COVID-19 (not recorded which). The donor label of this sample is uncertain. The CDR3 DNA sequence: TGTGCCAGCAGCCCACACCGACAGGGCCACGAGCAGTACTTC. It encodes CASSPHRQGHEQYF.